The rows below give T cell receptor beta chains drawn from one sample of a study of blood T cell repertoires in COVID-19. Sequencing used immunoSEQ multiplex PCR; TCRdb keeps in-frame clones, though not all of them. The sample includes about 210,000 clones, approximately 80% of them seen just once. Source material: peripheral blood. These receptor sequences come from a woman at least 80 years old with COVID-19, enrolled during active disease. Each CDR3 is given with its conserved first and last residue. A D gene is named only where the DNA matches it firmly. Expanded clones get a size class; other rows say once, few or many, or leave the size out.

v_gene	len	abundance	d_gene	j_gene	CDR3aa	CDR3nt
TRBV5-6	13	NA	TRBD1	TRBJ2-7	CASSFAGGVEQYF	TGTGCCAGCAGCTTCGCAGGGGGCGTTGAGCAGTACTTC
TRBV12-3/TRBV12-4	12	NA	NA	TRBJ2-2	CASSLGAGELFF	TGTGCCAGCAGTTTAGGGGCGGGGGAGCTGTTTTTT
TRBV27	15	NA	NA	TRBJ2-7	CASSLFRMSSYEQYF	TGTGCCAGCAGTTTGTTTAGAATGAGCTCCTACGAGCAGTACTTC
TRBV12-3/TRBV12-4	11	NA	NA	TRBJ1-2	CASSPIYGYTF	TGTGCCAGCAGTCCAATCTATGGCTACACCTTC
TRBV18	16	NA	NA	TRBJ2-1	CASSSGPPISYNEQFF	TGTGCCAGCTCATCTGGCCCACCGATATCCTACAATGAGCAGTTCTTC
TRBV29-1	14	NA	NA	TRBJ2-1	CSVERPPREDEQFF	TGCAGCGTTGAACGCCCCCCCAGGGAGGACGAGCAGTTCTTC
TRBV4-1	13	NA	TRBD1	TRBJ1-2	CASSQFDRDGYTF	TGCGCCAGCAGCCAGTTTGACAGGGATGGCTACACCTTC
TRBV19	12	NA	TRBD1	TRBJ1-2	CASKDRAHGYTF	TGTGCCAGTAAGGACAGGGCCCATGGCTACACCTTC
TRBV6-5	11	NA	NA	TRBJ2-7	CASSAGVEQYF	TGTGCCAGCAGCGCAGGGGTTGAGCAGTACTTC
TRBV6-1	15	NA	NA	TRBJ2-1	CASSDQGYSYNEQFF	TGTGCCAGCAGTGACCAGGGGTACTCCTACAATGAGCAGTTCTTC
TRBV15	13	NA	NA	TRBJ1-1	CATSPEGQTKAFF	TGTGCCACCAGCCCAGAGGGCCAGACTAAAGCTTTCTTT
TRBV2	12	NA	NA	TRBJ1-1	CASRQTGWEAFF	TGTGCCAGCAGACAAACAGGGTGGGAAGCTTTCTTT
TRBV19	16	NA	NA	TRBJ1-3	CASWGRDRPSGNTIYF	TGTGCCAGTTGGGGACGCGACAGGCCCTCTGGAAACACCATATATTTT
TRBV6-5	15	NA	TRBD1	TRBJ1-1	CASSSLGQGRTEAFF	TGTGCCAGCAGCTCCCTCGGACAGGGGCGGACTGAAGCTTTCTTT
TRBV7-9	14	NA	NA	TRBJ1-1	CASSQKKMNTEAFF	TGTGCCAGCAGCCAGAAGAAAATGAACACTGAAGCTTTCTTT
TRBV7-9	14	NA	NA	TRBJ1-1	CASSRNRAGTEAFF	TGTGCCAGCAGCCGTAACAGGGCGGGCACTGAAGCTTTCTTT
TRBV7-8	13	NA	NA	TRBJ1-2	CASSLSSPGTTVF	TGTGCCAGCAGCTTAAGTTCTCCGGGGACAACCGTTTTC
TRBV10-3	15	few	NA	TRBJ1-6	CAISASGGHNSPLHF	TGTGCCATCAGTGCCTCGGGGGGGCACAATTCACCCCTCCACTTT
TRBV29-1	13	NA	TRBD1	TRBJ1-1	CSVGQTKNTEAFF	TGCAGCGTGGGACAGACCAAGAACACTGAAGCTTTCTTT
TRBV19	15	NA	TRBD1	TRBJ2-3	CASSPHTGGSDTQYF	TGTGCCAGTAGTCCCCACACAGGGGGCAGCGATACGCAGTATTTT
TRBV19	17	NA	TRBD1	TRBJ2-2	CASSLTLGTVPTGELFF	TGTGCCAGTAGCCTTACTCTCGGGACAGTACCCACCGGGGAGCTGTTTTTT
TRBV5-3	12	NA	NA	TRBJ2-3	CARSWGVDTQYF	TGTGCCAGAAGCTGGGGGGTAGATACGCAGTATTTT
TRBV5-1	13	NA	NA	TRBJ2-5	CASSGGTQETQYF	TGCGCCAGCAGCGGGGGGACCCAAGAGACCCAGTACTTC
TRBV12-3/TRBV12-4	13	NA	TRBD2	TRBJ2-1	CASVGEAGYEQFF	TGTGCCAGCGTTGGGGAAGCGGGGTATGAGCAGTTCTTC
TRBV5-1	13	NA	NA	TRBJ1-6	CASSSAGGSPLHF	TGCGCCAGCAGCTCGGCCGGGGGATCACCCCTCCACTTT
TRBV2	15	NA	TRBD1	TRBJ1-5	CASTPGTVPQQPQHF	TGTGCCAGCACCCCCGGGACAGTACCCCAACAGCCCCAGCATTTT
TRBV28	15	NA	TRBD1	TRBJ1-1	CASSLGQGRVTEAFF	TGTGCCAGCAGCCTAGGACAGGGCAGGGTCACTGAAGCTTTCTTT
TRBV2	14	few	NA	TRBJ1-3	CASSPGQTGNTIYF	TGTGCCAGCAGTCCAGGGCAAACTGGAAACACCATATATTTT
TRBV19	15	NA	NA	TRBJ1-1	CASSIVPGGGTEAFF	TGTGCCAGTAGTATAGTACCCGGGGGAGGCACTGAAGCTTTCTTT
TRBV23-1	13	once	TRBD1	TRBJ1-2	CASSRGGGYGYTF	TGCGCCAGCAGCCGAGGGGGCGGCTATGGCTACACCTTC
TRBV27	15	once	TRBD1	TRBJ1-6	CASSPWDRVGSPLHF	TGTGCCAGCAGTCCTTGGGACAGGGTAGGGTCACCCCTCCACTTT
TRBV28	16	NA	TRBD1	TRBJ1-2	CASRSPGTGLAYGYTF	TGTGCCAGCAGGAGTCCCGGGACAGGGTTGGCCTATGGCTACACCTTC
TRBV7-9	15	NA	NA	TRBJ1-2	CASSTTEVFRDGYTF	TGTGCCAGCAGCACGACAGAAGTCTTCCGGGATGGCTACACCTTC
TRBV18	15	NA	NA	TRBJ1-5	CASSPEPSTYRPQHF	TGTGCCAGCTCACCCGAACCCTCGACTTATCGGCCCCAGCATTTT
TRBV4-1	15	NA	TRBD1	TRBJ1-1	CASSQGGLYRGEAFF	TGCGCCAGCAGCCAAGGCGGCCTTTACAGGGGAGAAGCTTTCTTT
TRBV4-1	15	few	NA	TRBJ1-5	CASSQEGGINQPQHF	TGCGCCAGCAGCCAAGAGGGGGGAATCAATCAGCCCCAGCATTTT
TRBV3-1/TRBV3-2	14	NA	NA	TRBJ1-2	CASSQGGSNYGYTF	TGTGCCAGCAGCCAGGGGGGTTCGAACTATGGCTACACCTTC
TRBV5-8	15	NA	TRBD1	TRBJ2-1	CASSPGQGTYNEQFF	TGTGCCAGCAGCCCTGGACAGGGCACCTACAATGAGCAGTTCTTC